The clone carrying this T cell receptor beta chain occurred many times. Its antigen remains unknown. Each diagnosis drew on symptoms, thyroxine, TRAb, thyroid ultrasound and orbital computed tomography findings. Amplification targeted TCR beta CDR3 regions from RNA transcripts. Initially, a first-round RT-PCR of the TCR CDR3 employed the HTBI primer set. One entry per CDR3 protein results from TCRdb running MiXCR on the multiplex PCR reads. The table records 490,000 or so distinct CDR3 sequences, about 15% of them present only once. The sample is drawn from a study of T cells in Graves' hyperthyroidism and ophthalmopathy. Study overall: Peripheral blood was secured at the point of initial diagnosis, before any treatment.

Study-level points and caveats: Most thyroid-expanded clonotypes above 0.001 were also found in blood. Ophthalmopathy was identified by the model a median around 6.3 months ahead of onset.

The germline V gene encodes CDR1 MDHEN and CDR2 SYDVKM. The CDR3 runs 15 residues. Between the trimmed V and J ends, which lost 6 bases and 4 bases, there was a span of 18 bases. Sequenced input: blood. The V and J genes are TRBV28 and TRBJ1-1; possible D gene TRBD1, 6 bases. The source of this sequence is a woman aged 25 to 39 with Graves' ophthalmopathy. The CDR3 DNA reads TGTGCCAGCAGATTTTCGGGGGGGCCGAGCACTGAAGCTTTCTTT. Encoded protein: CASRFSGGPSTEAFF.